The sequence of this T cell receptor beta chain was determined in a study of CD8+ T cells in alopecia areata. About the research overall: Severity scores in treated patients reflected the percentage of scalp affected.

The treatment is: oral pan-JAK inhibitor, 5-10 mg twice daily. This clone was observed a handful of times. Its target is unknown. Looked up from germline, CDR1 is LGHNA and CDR2 is YSLEER. Trimming removed 0 bases from V and 7 bases from J; junction bases left unmatched: 9. This CDR3 is built from 16 residues. Findings and caveats of the study: Under tofacitinib, fewer expanded CD8+ clones appeared among the top 100 scalp clones.

RNA, once extracted, was reverse transcribed into cDNA for use as the sequencing template. The method was immunoSEQ multiplex PCR; TCRdb's version includes in-frame clones alone and lacks a portion of them. The sample records roughly 190,000 clones, approximately 61% being singletons. V is TRBV4-3 and J is TRBJ2-1; 7 bases are a match to TRBD2. The sample in question was CD4+ T cells sorted from blood, obtained at week 24, from a patient treated with tofacitinib. The sequence came from a human donor with alopecia areata. CDR3 in amino acids: CASSQDWGLSLNEQFF. Here the CDR3 DNA reads TGCGCCAGCAGCCAAGATTGGGGACTAAGTTTGAATGAGCAGTTCTTC.